This TCR beta chain was observed in a study of follicular helper T cells after annual influenza vaccination. TCRB sequencing was done at Survey resolution level. The assay was immunoSEQ multiplex PCR, and TCRdb's table has in-frame clones only and misses some. Of roughly 15,000 clones listed, around 84% were seen once; the top ten hold roughly 1.3%. Regarding time point: 2014-2015 season, 7 days after vaccination. This CDR3 contains 16 residues. The germline V gene encodes CDR1 MGHRA and CDR2 YSYEKL. The J segment lost 0 bases and the V segment lost 3 bases, leaving 4 bases of the junction unmatched. The table lists this clone with a few counts.

The sequence came from an adult who received the influenza vaccine. The sample here was CXCR5+ CD38- circulating T follicular helper cells from blood, taken 7 days after influenza vaccination. Subset in this sample: circulating Tfh, non-naive CD4+CXCR5+PD-1+ (ICOS+CD38+ or ICOS-CD38-). The rearrangement links TRBV4-1 to TRBJ1-3; 8 bases align to TRBD1. The CDR3 protein is CASSHQGAGSGNTIYF. The CDR3, as DNA: TGCGCCAGCAGCCACCAGGGGGCCGGCTCTGGAAACACCATATATTTT.